The clone carrying this TCR beta chain was observed a few times. Its target is not known. These data come from a study of response to subunit inactivated influenza vaccine. Study-wide results and caveats: With each seasonal influenza vaccination, the authors suggested, few new T cells are recruited.

TCRdb re-derived calls from the RT-PCR reads in MiXCR, one entry per CDR3 protein. The repertoire consists of under 200,000 distinct CDR3 sequences, with 11% occurring once and the leading ten covering 9.5% to 15%. V dropped 4 bases and J dropped 10 bases, with 19 bases sitting between them. Germline V gene sequence: CDR1 MNHEY, CDR2 SVGAGI. The CDR3 totals 14 residues. The chain uses TRBV6-5 and TRBJ1-1, with TRBD1 as a possible D gene (5 bases). The sample here was non-naive T cells sorted from PBMCs, taken roughly 47 days after vaccination. This receptor was identified in a middle-aged man who received an inactivated influenza vaccine. In DNA form, the CDR3 reads TGTGCCAGCAGTTGGTATCTAGGCCGGGACGGAGCTTTCTTT. Its translation: CASSWYLGRDGAFF.